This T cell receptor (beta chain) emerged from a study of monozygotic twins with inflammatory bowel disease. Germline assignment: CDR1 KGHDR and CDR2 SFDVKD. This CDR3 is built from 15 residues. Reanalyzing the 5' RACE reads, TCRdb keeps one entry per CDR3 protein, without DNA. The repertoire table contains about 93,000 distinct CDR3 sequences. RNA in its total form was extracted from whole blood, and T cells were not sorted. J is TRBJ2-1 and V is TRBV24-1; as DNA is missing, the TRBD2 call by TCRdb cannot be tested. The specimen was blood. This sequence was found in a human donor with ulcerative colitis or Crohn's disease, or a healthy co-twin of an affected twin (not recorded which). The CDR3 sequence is CATSRSSGKNNEQFF.